Presented here are 15 T cell receptor beta chains from one specimen sequenced in a study of post-analysis software for immune sequencing data. Findings of the study overall: There were five or six TRBV segments more frequent in patients than controls, and TRBV5-6, TRBV5-1 and TRBV20-1 were among them.

Their specific antigens are unknown. Unique molecular identifiers had been added to the TCR beta cDNA libraries. From the PCR reads, TCRdb called clonotypes with MiXCR, one entry per CDR3 protein. Among approximately 150,000 distinct CDR3 sequences, approximately 31% were seen once, and the ten largest hold over 1.2%. The sequenced sample consisted of blood. These receptors came from a girl aged 5 to 17 with multiple sclerosis.

V is TRBV5-1 and J is TRBJ1-1; possibly TRBD1 for D (5 bases). The CDR3 contains 14 residues. Germline V CDR1 and CDR2: SGHRS, YFSETQ. Trimming removed 6 bases at V and 0 bases at J, with 12 bases between. CDR3 bases: TGCGCCAGCAAAGAACAGGTTGTGAACACTGAAGCTTTCTTT. Translation gives CASKEQVVNTEAFF.

This chain uses TRBV12-3 or TRBV12-4 with TRBJ2-5; D is undetermined. The DNA end is more similar to TRBJ2-7, so the J call may be wrong. The CDR3 has 14 amino acids. The CDR3 coding sequence is TGTGCCAGCAGTCCGGAGACGGTAGTCTACGAGCAGTACTTC. Translated: CASSPETVVYEQYF.

On this clonotype itself: A much larger clone lies one base from this, so it may be a read error. The rearrangement joins TRBV5-1 to TRBJ2-1, with 8 bases fitting TRBD2. This CDR3 contains 18 residues. Trimming took 4 bases from V and 6 from J; bases not matched to a gene: 18. Germline CDR1 is SGHRS and CDR2 is YFSETQ. The CDR3 region is CASSPAPPTSGAGNEQFF. CDR3 nucleotide sequence: TGCGCCAGCAGCCCAGCGCCTCCTACTAGCGGAGCTGGCAATGAGCAGTTCTTC.

This clonotype was recorded a few times. The rearrangement uses TRBV7-7 and TRBJ1-5, with TRBD1 identical over 12 bases. The CDR3 runs to 15 residues. Trimming took 7 bases from V and 7 from J; bases not matched to a gene: 8. CDR1 SSHAT and CDR2 FNYEAQ come from the germline V gene (reference sequence). CDR3 in amino acids: CASILGQGARQPQHF. The CDR3 bases are TGTGCCAGCATCCTGGGACAGGGGGCCCGGCAGCCCCAGCATTTT.

On this clonotype: A junction boundary mismatches the germline segment, possibly from a read error. The DNA for the CDR3 is TGTGCCAACAGCTTACCAGCCGACAGGACTGAAGCTTTCTTT. As protein: CANSLPADRTEAFF. The genes are TRBV7-9 and TRBJ1-1; D is possibly TRBD1 (6 bases). CDR1 is SEHNR and CDR2 is FQNEAQ in the germline V gene (reference sequence). CDR3 length equals 14 residues.

J is TRBJ1-3 and V is TRBV9, with D unclear. Germline CDR1 reads SGDLS; CDR2 reads YYNGEE. V gave up 3 bases and J gave up 1 base, with 14 bases separating them. The CDR3 runs to 16 residues. Here the CDR3 DNA reads TGTGCCAGCAGCGAGAGGGTAGGAGGGTCTGGAAACACCATATATTTT. It yields the protein CASSERVGGSGNTIYF.

This clonotype turned up a few times. This chain joins TRBV5-1 and TRBJ2-3; no reliable D call. Germline assignment: CDR1 SGHRS and CDR2 YFSETQ. V was trimmed by 4 bases and J by 5 bases, leaving 8 bases between them. The CDR3 spans 12 residues. For the CDR3, the DNA is TGCGCCAGCAGCACGACTGTAGATACGCAGTATTTT. Amino acids: CASSTTVDTQYF.

This clonotype was seen many times. This chain connects TRBV5-6 to TRBJ2-3, with no clear D. Germline V lookup: CDR1 SGHDT, CDR2 YYEEEE. This CDR3 is built from 15 residues. The V gene lost 0 bases and the J gene lost 0 bases, with 8 bases spanning the gap. The CDR3 spells CASSLAQLSTDTQYF. CDR3 nucleotides: TGTGCCAGCAGCTTGGCGCAGCTTAGCACAGATACGCAGTATTTT.

This clonotype came up a few times. This chain connects TRBV12-3 or TRBV12-4 to TRBJ1-5, with D maybe TRBD1 (6 bases). This CDR3 contains 16 residues. V was clipped by 2 bases and J by 0 bases, with 11 bases between them. The CDR3 region has the DNA TGTGCCAGCAGTTTAAGCACAGGGTTTAGCAATCAGCCCCAGCATTTT. Its translation: CASSLSTGFSNQPQHF.

This clonotype was detected many times. This rearrangement joins TRBV28 to TRBJ2-5; TRBD1 agrees at 7 bases. Trimming took 5 bases from V and 1 from J; bases not matched to a gene: 10. The CDR3 is 16 amino acids. Germline V gene lookup returns CDR1 MDHEN and CDR2 SYDVKM. The CDR3 region is CASSPRGRRTQETQYF. The CDR3, as DNA: TGTGCCAGCAGTCCTAGGGGGCGGAGGACCCAAGAGACCCAGTACTTC.

As to this clonotype: A clone one base away is much larger, so this may be a read error. The chain combines TRBV15 with TRBJ2-1, with D possibly matching TRBD2 (6 bases). The CDR3 is made up of 17 amino acids. In germline, CDR1 is LNHNV, CDR2 YYDKDF (reference sequence). The CDR3 loop reads CTTSRVLLAGPYNEQFF. The CDR3 nucleotides are TGTACCACCAGCAGAGTTTTACTAGCAGGCCCCTACAATGAGCAGTTCTTC.

This clonotype has a single count. J is TRBJ2-3 and V is TRBV19, with D possibly being TRBD1 (7 bases). Trimming stripped 2 bases from V and 3 bases from J, with 15 bases between. The CDR3 runs to 16 residues. The V gene's germline CDR1 is LNHDA and CDR2 SQIVND (reference sequence). The CDR3 DNA reads as TGTGCCAGTAGTATACGCGGCAGGGGGGAAACAGATACGCAGTATTTT. It specifies CASSIRGRGETDTQYF.

The chain carries TRBV5-1 and TRBJ2-1, with 11 positions matching TRBD2. Trimming at V came to 2 bases and at J to 3 bases, leaving 4 bases not matched to a gene. CDR1 is SGHRS and CDR2 is YFSETQ in the germline V gene. The CDR3 consists of 16 residues. Written as DNA, the CDR3 is TGCGCCAGCAGCTTTATACTAGCGGGAGACTACAATGAGCAGTTCTTC. Translated: CASSFILAGDYNEQFF.

This clonotype was found many times. The J gene is TRBJ2-1, the V gene TRBV20-1, with D tentatively TRBD2 (6 bases). Germline CDR1 DFQATT, CDR2 SNEGSKA (reference sequence). V was shortened by 1 base and J by 9 bases, with 19 bases between the two germline ends. This CDR3 region has 15 residues. The CDR3 loop is CSARGLLGGTGEQFF. The CDR3 region has the DNA TGCAGTGCTAGAGGCCTTTTGGGCGGGACGGGTGAGCAGTTCTTC.

The table lists this clonotype with many counts. The gene calls are TRBV28 and TRBJ2-3; 11 nucleotides line up with TRBD2. Germline lookup yields CDR1 MDHEN and CDR2 SYDVKM. The CDR3 totals 16 residues. V gave up 4 bases and J gave up 6 bases; unmatched junction bases: 9. CDR3 amino acids: CASSSPGLAVEDTQYF. The CDR3, as DNA: TGTGCCAGCAGTTCCCCGGGACTAGCGGTAGAGGATACGCAGTATTTT.